This TCR beta chain came from a study of blood T cell repertoires in COVID-19. Study as a whole: In each case, the material was cDNA or gDNA derived from T cells, B-cell-depleted T cells, or PBMCs.

Germline V lookup: CDR1 MNHEY, CDR2 SVGEGT. The CDR3 sequence is 14 residues long. The V end was cut by 2 bases, the J end by 4 bases, with 11 bases between. Clones were read by immunoSEQ multiplex PCR, and TCRdb kept only the in-frame ones, dropping some. The repertoire has under 150,000 clones, about 80% of them found once; the top ten carry 3.5% to 4.5%. The chain couples TRBV6-2 or TRBV6-3 to TRBJ1-2; D may be TRBD1 (5 bases). The receptor comes from a man between 60 and 70 years old with acute or convalescent COVID-19. Sequencing used peripheral blood. CDR3 nucleotide sequence: TGTGCCAGCAGTTACCACACAGGCGCCTATGGCTACACCTTC. Protein sequence: CASSYHTGAYGYTF.